This T cell receptor (beta chain) comes out of a study of blood T cell repertoires in COVID-19. The wider study: In each case, the material was cDNA or gDNA derived from T cells, B-cell-depleted T cells, or PBMCs.

Data came from immunoSEQ multiplex PCR; TCRdb stores just in-frame clones and leaves some out. The sample lists roughly 90,000 clones; approximately 80% were seen once. J was trimmed by 6 bases and V by 0 bases; bases with no gene match: 13. Germline lookup yields CDR1 LGHNA and CDR2 YSLEER. CDR3 size: 18 residues. V and J are TRBV4-3 and TRBJ2-1; TRBD2 aligns across 8 bases. This clonotype was sampled from a woman aged 80 or over with active or convalescent COVID-19. Sequences were obtained from peripheral blood. This chain's CDR3 is CASSQDPARGASGNEQFF. The CDR3 DNA reads TGCGCCAGCAGCCAAGACCCGGCGCGGGGGGCGAGTGGCAATGAGCAGTTCTTC.